A selection of T cell receptor beta chains follows, all from one sample in a study of shared clonotypes between healthy human individuals. The protocol was immunoSEQ multiplex PCR, while the TCRdb copy is restricted to in-frame clones and leaves out a portion. The sample lists about 1 million clones; approximately 72% were seen once. The source material was memory CD4+ T cells sorted from blood. The receptors shown here come from a man between 18 and 29 years old in good health. The CDR3 runs from the conserved cysteine through the conserved F or W. D genes are given only for firm matches. Only part of the rows carry a size: once, few, many, or a class if the clone is expanded.

many	TRBJ1-1	TRBV5-1	.	CASRMTENTEAFF	TGCGCCAGCAGAATGACAGAGAACACTGAAGCTTTCTTT
.	TRBJ2-7	TRBV7-9	TRBD1	CASSLGQGYGIEQYF	TGTGCCAGCAGCTTGGGACAGGGGTATGGGATCGAGCAGTACTTC
.	TRBJ1-1	TRBV11-2	.	CASSLDPGQRLEAFF	TGTGCCAGCAGCTTAGATCCGGGGCAGCGTCTTGAAGCTTTCTTT
few	TRBJ2-5	TRBV5-1	.	CASSLQGIQETQYF	TGCGCCAGCAGCTTACAGGGAATCCAAGAGACCCAGTACTTC
few	TRBJ2-5	TRBV5-6	TRBD2	CASSSLSGGRETQHF	TGTGCCAGCAGCTCCCTCAGCGGGGGACGGGAGACCCAGCACTTC
.	TRBJ2-3	TRBV7-2	TRBD2	CASSLNRGGDTQYF	TGTGCCAGCAGCTTAAACCGGGGGGGAGATACGCAGTATTTT
.	TRBJ2-2	TRBV5-1	TRBD2	CASRERGLAGELFF	TGCGCCAGCAGAGAGCGGGGGCTCGCCGGGGAGCTGTTTTTT
.	TRBJ2-5	TRBV9	.	CASSASTGPQETQYF	TGTGCCAGCAGCGCTAGTACGGGACCCCAAGAGACCCAGTACTTC
once	TRBJ1-2	TRBV2	TRBD1	CASRAGQGDYGYTF	TGTGCCAGCAGGGCCGGACAGGGGGACTATGGCTACACCTTC
few	TRBJ2-5	TRBV5-6	.	CASSPRTGRETQYF	TGTGCCAGCAGCCCCCGAACAGGGAGAGAGACCCAGTACTTC
.	TRBJ2-7	TRBV5-4	.	CASSLGGPYEQYF	TGTGCCAGCAGCTTGGGGGGCCCCTACGAGCAGTACTTC
.	TRBJ2-2	TRBV7-2	TRBD2	CASSYKRGETGELFF	TGTGCCAGCAGCTACAAGCGGGGGGAGACCGGGGAGCTGTTTTTT
.	TRBJ2-1	TRBV10-1	TRBD1	CASSDRVTGWDEQFF	TGCGCCAGCAGTGATCGGGTGACAGGGTGGGATGAGCAGTTCTTC
.	TRBJ2-7	TRBV11-2	TRBD1	CASSRNPGQGEEQYF	TGTGCCAGCAGCCGAAATCCGGGACAGGGCGAAGAGCAGTACTTC
.	TRBJ1-5	TRBV5-5	TRBD1	CASSENRGNQPQHF	TGTGCCAGCAGCGAGAACAGGGGGAATCAGCCCCAGCATTTT
.	TRBJ2-5	TRBV27	.	CASSLGGVGQETQYF	TGTGCCAGCAGTTTAGGGGGCGTAGGGCAAGAGACCCAGTACTTC
.	TRBJ2-1	TRBV11-2	.	CASSFTTGTYNEQFF	TGTGCCAGCAGCTTCACAACAGGCACCTACAATGAGCAGTTCTTC
.	TRBJ2-5	TRBV5-6	.	CAVRGETQYF	TGTGCCGTTCGTGGCGAGACCCAGTACTTC
few	TRBJ2-3	TRBV25-1	.	CASSGLGHTDTQYF	TGTGCCAGCAGTGGATTAGGGCACACAGATACGCAGTATTTT
.	TRBJ2-6	TRBV19	.	CASSDLASGANVLTF	TGTGCCAGTAGCGATCTGGCCTCTGGGGCCAACGTCCTGACTTTC
.	TRBJ2-1	TRBV6-1	.	CASSEYIGEQFF	TGTGCCAGCAGTGAATACATTGGGGAGCAGTTCTTC
few	TRBJ2-7	TRBV7-9	.	CASSKGSWGSYEQYF	TGTGCCAGCAGCAAAGGGTCGTGGGGTTCCTACGAGCAGTACTTC
.	TRBJ2-5	TRBV5-4	TRBD2	CASSLLAGKETQYF	TGTGCCAGCAGCTTACTAGCGGGAAAAGAGACCCAGTACTTC
.	TRBJ1-2	TRBV19	.	CASSIGSNYGYTF	TGTGCCAGTAGTATTGGAAGCAACTATGGCTACACCTTC
.	TRBJ2-7	TRBV27	.	CASSTDRLSYEQYF	TGTGCCAGCAGTACTGACAGGTTATCCTACGAGCAGTACTTC
.	TRBJ2-7	TRBV6-1	TRBD1	CASRGTGVLEQYF	TGTGCCAGCAGGGGGACAGGGGTGCTCGAGCAGTACTTC
few	TRBJ2-7	TRBV11-2	TRBD1	CASSLGGGQGEQYF	TGTGCCAGCAGCTTAGGAGGGGGACAGGGGGAGCAGTACTTC
.	TRBJ2-5	TRBV7-9	TRBD2	CASSLGQRGQETQYF	TGTGCCAGCAGCTTAGGTCAGCGGGGGCAGGAGACCCAGTACTTC
.	TRBJ1-1	TRBV6-5	.	CASSYSSTGNTEAFF	TGTGCCAGCAGTTACTCGAGTACAGGGAACACTGAAGCTTTCTTT
.	TRBJ1-4	TRBV10-3	TRBD1	CAIRAGTGREKLFF	TGTGCCATCAGGGCCGGGACAGGTCGTGAAAAACTGTTTTTT
.	TRBJ2-7	TRBV18	TRBD1	CASSPTTGGAYEQYF	TGTGCCAGCTCACCCACGACAGGGGGCGCCTACGAGCAGTACTTC
.	TRBJ2-1	TRBV7-9	TRBD2	CASSPPRLLAGHLNEQFF	TGTGCCAGCAGCCCCCCGCGCCTACTAGCGGGGCATTTGAATGAGCAGTTCTTC
.	TRBJ1-4	TRBV6-1	.	CASSELWGGTEKLFF	TGTGCCAGCAGTGAATTATGGGGCGGGACTGAAAAACTGTTTTTT
.	TRBJ2-1	TRBV5-1	TRBD2	CASSLLGAGGNNEQFF	TGCGCCAGCAGCTTGTTAGGAGCGGGGGGTAACAATGAGCAGTTCTTC
.	TRBJ1-2	TRBV6-1	TRBD1	CASFGQGAVYGYTF	TGTGCCAGCTTTGGGCAGGGGGCTGTTTATGGCTACACCTTC
.	TRBJ1-2	TRBV13	.	CASRFIHRDAVRDGYTF	TGTGCCAGCAGATTTATTCACCGGGACGCCGTACGGGATGGCTACACCTTC
.	TRBJ2-6	TRBV5-4	.	CASSFFIGANVLTF	TGTGCCAGCAGCTTCTTCATTGGGGCCAACGTCCTGACTTTC
.	TRBJ1-1	TRBV30	TRBD1	CAWSRHPAGTGGKPEAFF	TGTGCCTGGAGTCGTCACCCCGCCGGGACAGGGGGGAAACCTGAAGCTTTCTTT
.	TRBJ1-2	TRBV15	TRBD1	CATSRDWDSPYGYTF	TGTGCCACCAGCAGAGATTGGGACAGCCCCTATGGCTACACCTTC
.	TRBJ1-2	TRBV19	TRBD1	CASTPPIDRGYGYTF	TGTGCCAGTACCCCTCCCATCGACAGGGGCTATGGCTACACCTTC
.	TRBJ1-4	TRBV1	.	CTSSQEEGSANEKLFF	TGCACCAGCAGCCAAGAGGAGGGCTCGGCTAATGAAAAACTGTTTTTT
.	TRBJ2-7	TRBV6-5	.	CASSLARGDYEQYF	TGTGCCAGCAGCCTAGCTAGGGGGGACTACGAGCAGTACTTC
once	TRBJ1-2	TRBV30	.	CAWSSGVYYGYTF	TGTGCCTGGAGTTCTGGTGTCTACTATGGCTACACCTTC
.	TRBJ1-1	TRBV18	TRBD1	CASSRQGAANTEAFF	TGTGCCAGCTCACGACAGGGGGCAGCGAACACTGAAGCTTTCTTT
.	TRBJ1-1	TRBV7-8	.	CASSQRDLNTEAFF	TGTGCCAGCAGCCAACGGGACCTAAACACTGAAGCTTTCTTT
.	TRBJ2-3	TRBV5-6	.	CASRWAGPITDTQYF	TGTGCCAGCAGGTGGGCAGGGCCCATAACAGATACGCAGTATTTT
few	TRBJ2-5	TRBV19	TRBD2	CASSISGLAGETQYF	TGTGCCAGTAGTATCTCCGGACTAGCGGGAGAGACCCAGTACTTC
.	TRBJ2-5	TRBV5-1	TRBD2	CASSLEPSGRIGETQYF	TGCGCCAGCAGCTTGGAGCCTAGCGGGAGAATTGGGGAGACCCAGTACTTC
.	TRBJ1-4	TRBV2	.	CASRGTLATNEKLFF	TGTGCCAGCAGAGGGACACTCGCAACTAATGAAAAACTGTTTTTT
.	TRBJ2-7	TRBV27	.	CASSLPGSYEQYF	TGTGCCAGCAGTTTGCCAGGCTCCTACGAGCAGTACTTC